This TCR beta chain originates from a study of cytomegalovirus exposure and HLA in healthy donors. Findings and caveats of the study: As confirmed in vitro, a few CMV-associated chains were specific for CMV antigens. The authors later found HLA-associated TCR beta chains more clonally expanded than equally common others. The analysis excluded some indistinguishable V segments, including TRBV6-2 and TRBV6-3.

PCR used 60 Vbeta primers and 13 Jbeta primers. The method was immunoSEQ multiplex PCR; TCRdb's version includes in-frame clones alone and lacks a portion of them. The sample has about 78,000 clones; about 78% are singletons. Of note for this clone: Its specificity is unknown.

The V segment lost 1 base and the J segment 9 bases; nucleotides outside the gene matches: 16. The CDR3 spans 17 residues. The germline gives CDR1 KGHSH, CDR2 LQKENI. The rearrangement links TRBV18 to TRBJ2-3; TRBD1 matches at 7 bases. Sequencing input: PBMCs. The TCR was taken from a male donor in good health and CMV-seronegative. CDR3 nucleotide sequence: TGTGCCAGCTCACCACGGGCGCGAACGACAGGGTCCTACACGCAGTATTTT. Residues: CASSPRARTTGSYTQYF.